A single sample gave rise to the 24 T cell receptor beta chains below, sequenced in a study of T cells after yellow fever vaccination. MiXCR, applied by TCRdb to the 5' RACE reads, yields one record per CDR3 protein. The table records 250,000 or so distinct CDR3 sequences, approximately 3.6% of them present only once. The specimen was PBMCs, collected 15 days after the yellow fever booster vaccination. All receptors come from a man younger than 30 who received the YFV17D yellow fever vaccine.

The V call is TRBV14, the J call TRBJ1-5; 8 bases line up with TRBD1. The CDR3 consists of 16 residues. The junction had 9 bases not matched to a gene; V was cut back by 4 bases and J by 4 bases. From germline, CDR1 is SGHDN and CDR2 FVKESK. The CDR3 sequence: CASSLSDRVGNQPQHF. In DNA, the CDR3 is TGTGCCAGCAGCCTATCGGACAGGGTTGGGAATCAGCCCCAGCATTTT.

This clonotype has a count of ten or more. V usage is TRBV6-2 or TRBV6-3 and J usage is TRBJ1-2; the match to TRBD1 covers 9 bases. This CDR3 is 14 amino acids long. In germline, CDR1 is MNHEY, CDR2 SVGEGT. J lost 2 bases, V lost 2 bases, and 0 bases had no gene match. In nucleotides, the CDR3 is TGTGCCAGCAGTTACGGGACAGGGAACTATGGCTACACCTTC. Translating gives CASSYGTGNYGYTF.

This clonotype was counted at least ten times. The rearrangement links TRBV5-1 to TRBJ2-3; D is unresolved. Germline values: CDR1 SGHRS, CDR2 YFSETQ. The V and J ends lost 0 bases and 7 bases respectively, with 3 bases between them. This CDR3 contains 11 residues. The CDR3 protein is CASSLGNTQYF. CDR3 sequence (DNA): TGCGCCAGCAGCTTGGGAAATACGCAGTATTTT.

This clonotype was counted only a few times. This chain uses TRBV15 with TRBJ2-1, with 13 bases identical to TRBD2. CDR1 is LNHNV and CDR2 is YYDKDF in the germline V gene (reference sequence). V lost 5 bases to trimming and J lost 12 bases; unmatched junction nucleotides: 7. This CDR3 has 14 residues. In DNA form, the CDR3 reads TGTGCCACCAGCCAAGCGCGGACTAGCGGGGGGCAGTTCTTC. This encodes CATSQARTSGGQFF.

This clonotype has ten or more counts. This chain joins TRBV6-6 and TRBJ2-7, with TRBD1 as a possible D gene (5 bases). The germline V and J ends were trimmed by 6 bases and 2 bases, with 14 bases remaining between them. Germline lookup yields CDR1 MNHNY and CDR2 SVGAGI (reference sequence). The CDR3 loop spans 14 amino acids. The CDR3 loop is CASRRQRIAYEQYV. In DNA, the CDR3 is TGTGCCAGCAGGAGACAGAGGATAGCCTACGAGCAGTACGTC.

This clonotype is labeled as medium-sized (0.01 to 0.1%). CDR3 sequence reads: CASSHSSYEQYV. DNA of the CDR3: TGTGCCAGCAGCCATAGCTCCTACGAGCAGTACGTC. The chain links TRBV14 to TRBJ2-7; D gene ambiguous. Trimming stripped 3 bases from V and 0 bases from J, with 3 bases between. The CDR3 is 12 residues long. Germline V CDR1 and CDR2: SGHDN, FVKESK.

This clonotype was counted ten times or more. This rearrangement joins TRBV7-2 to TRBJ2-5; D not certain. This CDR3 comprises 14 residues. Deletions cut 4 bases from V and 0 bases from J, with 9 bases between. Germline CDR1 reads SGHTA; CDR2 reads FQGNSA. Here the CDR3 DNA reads TGTGCCAGCAGCTATCAACGGAACCAAGAGACCCAGTACTTC. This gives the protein CASSYQRNQETQYF.

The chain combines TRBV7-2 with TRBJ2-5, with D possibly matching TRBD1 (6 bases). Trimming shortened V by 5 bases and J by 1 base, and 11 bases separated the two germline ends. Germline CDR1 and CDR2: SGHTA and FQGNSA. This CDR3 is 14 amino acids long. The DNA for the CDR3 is TGTGCCAGCAGCGTTCAGGGGACCCAAGAGACCCAGTACTTC. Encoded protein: CASSVQGTQETQYF.

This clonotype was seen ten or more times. The CDR3 sequence: CSARTGFTEAFF. The CDR3 nucleotides are TGCAGTGCTAGGACAGGGTTTACTGAAGCTTTCTTT. This sequence joins TRBV20-1 and TRBJ1-1; 7 positions agree with TRBD1. This CDR3 has 12 amino acids. Germline assignment: CDR1 DFQATT and CDR2 SNEGSKA (reference sequence). The V segment lost 3 bases and the J segment 5 bases; nucleotides outside the gene matches: 3.

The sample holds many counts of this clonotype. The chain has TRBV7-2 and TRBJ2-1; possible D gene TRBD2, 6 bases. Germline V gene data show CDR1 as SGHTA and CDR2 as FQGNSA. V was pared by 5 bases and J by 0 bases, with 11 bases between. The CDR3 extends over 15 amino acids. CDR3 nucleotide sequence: TGTGCCAGCAGCGGCCTAGCGACCTCCTACAATGAGCAGTTCTTC. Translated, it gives CASSGLATSYNEQFF.

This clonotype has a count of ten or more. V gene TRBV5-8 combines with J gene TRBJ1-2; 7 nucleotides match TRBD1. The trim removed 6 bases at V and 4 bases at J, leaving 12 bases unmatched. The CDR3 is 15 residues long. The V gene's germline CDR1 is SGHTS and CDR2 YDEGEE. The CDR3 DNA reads TGTGCCAGCACCCCAATGACAGGGAATGGCTATGGCTACACCTTC. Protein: CASTPMTGNGYGYTF.

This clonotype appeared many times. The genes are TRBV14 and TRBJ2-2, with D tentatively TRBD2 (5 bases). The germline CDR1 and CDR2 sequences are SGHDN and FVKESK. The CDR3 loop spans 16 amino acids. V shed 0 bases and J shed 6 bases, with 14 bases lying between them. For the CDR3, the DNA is TGTGCCAGCAGCCAAGAAGGCTGGAGGTTTCCCGGGGAGCTGTTTTTT. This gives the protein CASSQEGWRFPGELFF.

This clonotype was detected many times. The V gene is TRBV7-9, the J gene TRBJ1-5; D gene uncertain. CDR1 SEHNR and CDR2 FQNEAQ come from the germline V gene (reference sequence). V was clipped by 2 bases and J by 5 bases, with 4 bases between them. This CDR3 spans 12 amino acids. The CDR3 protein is CASSLPDQPQHF. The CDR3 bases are TGTGCCAGCAGCTTACCCGATCAGCCCCAGCATTTT.

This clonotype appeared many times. The DNA of the CDR3 is TGTGCCAGCTCACCCAGGACAGGGGTGGTTGGGGCTTTCTTT. This encodes CASSPRTGVVGAFF. The chain is built from TRBV18 and TRBJ1-1, with 9 nucleotides matching TRBD1. J was trimmed by 11 bases and V by 3 bases; bases with no gene match: 10. CDR3 length equals 14 residues. Germline V CDR1 and CDR2: KGHSH, LQKENI.

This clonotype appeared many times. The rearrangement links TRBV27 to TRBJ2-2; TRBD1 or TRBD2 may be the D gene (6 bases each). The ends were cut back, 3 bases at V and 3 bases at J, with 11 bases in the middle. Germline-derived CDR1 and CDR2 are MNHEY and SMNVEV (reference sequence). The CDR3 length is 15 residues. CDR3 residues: CASSFPGAYTGELFF. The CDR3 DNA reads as TGTGCCAGCAGTTTTCCGGGGGCGTACACCGGGGAGCTGTTTTTT.

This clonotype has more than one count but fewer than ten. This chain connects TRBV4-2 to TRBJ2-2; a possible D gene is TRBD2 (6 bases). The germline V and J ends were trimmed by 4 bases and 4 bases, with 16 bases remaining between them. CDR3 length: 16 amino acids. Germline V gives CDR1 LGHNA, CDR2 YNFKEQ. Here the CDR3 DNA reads TGTGCCAGCAGCCGCCGGGGGAGCGGAATCACCGGGGAGCTGTTTTTT. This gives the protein CASSRRGSGITGELFF.

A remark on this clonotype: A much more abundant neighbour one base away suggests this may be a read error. The CDR3 sequence: CASSFAGEQETQYF. The CDR3 region has the DNA TGCGCCAGCAGCTTTGCGGGGGAGCAAGAGACCCAGTACTTC. The rearrangement links TRBV5-1 to TRBJ2-5; 7 bases line up with TRBD2. This CDR3 contains 14 residues. V was clipped by 2 bases and J by 2 bases; unmatched bases: 3. The germline gives CDR1 SGHRS, CDR2 YFSETQ.

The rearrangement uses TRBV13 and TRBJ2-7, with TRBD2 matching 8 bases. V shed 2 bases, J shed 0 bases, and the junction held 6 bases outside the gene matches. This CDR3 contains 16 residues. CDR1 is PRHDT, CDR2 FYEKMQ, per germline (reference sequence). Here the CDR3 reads CASSLRVAGSSYEQYV. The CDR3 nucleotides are TGTGCCAGCAGCTTACGGGTAGCGGGGAGCTCCTACGAGCAGTACGTC.

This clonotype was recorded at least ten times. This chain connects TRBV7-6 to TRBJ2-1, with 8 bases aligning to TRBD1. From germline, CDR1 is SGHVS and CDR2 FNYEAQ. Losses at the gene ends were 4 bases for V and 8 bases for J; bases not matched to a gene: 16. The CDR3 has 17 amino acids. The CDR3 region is CASSSPYVGQGSDEQFF. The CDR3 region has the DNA TGTGCCAGCAGCTCCCCTTATGTAGGACAGGGTAGTGATGAGCAGTTCTTC.

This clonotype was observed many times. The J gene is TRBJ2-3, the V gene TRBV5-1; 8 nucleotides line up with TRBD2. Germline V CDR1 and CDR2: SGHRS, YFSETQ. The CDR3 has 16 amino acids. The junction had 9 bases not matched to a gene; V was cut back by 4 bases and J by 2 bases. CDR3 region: CASSPLVAGPTDTQYF. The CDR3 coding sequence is TGCGCCAGCAGCCCCCTTGTAGCGGGGCCCACAGATACGCAGTATTTT.

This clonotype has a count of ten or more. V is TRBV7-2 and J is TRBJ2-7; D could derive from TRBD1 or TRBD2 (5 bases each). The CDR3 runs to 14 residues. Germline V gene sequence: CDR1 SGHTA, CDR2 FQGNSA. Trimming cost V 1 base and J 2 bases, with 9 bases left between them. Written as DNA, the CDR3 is TGTGCCAGCAGCTTAGTCCGGGGCCCCTACGAGCAGTACTTC. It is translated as CASSLVRGPYEQYF.

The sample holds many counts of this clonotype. The CDR3 DNA is TGTGCCAGTCGACTTAATAGCGGGGGGAAACAGTACTTC. This translates into CASRLNSGGKQYF. The chain uses TRBV7-2 and TRBJ2-5; 10 positions match TRBD2. This CDR3 region has 13 residues. Germline assignment: CDR1 SGHTA and CDR2 FQGNSA. Unmatched junction bases numbered 12, after V lost 9 bases and J lost 11 bases.

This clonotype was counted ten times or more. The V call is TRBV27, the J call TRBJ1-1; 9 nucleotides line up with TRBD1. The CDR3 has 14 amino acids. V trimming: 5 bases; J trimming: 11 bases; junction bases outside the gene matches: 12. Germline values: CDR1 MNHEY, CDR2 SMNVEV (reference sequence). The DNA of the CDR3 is TGTGCCAGCAGTGCACAGGGGGCCCTTGTTGGGGCTTTCTTT. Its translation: CASSAQGALVGAFF.

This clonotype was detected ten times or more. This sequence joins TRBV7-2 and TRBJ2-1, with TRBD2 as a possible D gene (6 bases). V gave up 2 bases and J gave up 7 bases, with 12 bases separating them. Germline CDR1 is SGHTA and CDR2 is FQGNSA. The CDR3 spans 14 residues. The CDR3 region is CASSLRGALNEQFF. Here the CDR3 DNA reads TGTGCCAGCAGCTTACGCGGGGCCTTGAATGAGCAGTTCTTC. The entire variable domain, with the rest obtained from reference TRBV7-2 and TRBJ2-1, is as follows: GAGVSQSPSNKVTEKGKDVELRCDPISGHTALYWYRQSLGQGLEFLIYFQGNSAPDKSGLPSDRFSAERTGGSVSTLTIQRTQQEDSAVYLCASSLRGALNEQFFGPGTRLTVL.